The source of this T cell receptor (beta chain) is a study of T cells in Graves' hyperthyroidism and ophthalmopathy. General study points: The blood repertoire included most of the expanded thyroid clonotypes above 0.001.

This clonotype has ten or more counts. Its matching antigen is unknown. What was amplified from RNA transcripts were TCR beta CDR3 regions. First-round RT-PCR of the TCR CDR3 relied on the HTBI primer set. Each CDR3 protein gets one entry after TCRdb re-called the multiplex PCR reads with MiXCR. Of around 110,000 distinct CDR3 sequences in the sample, about 16% are singletons; the top ten hold about 42%. The V gene's germline CDR1 is MNHNS and CDR2 SASEGT. This CDR3 contains 13 residues. V dropped 5 bases and J dropped 10; count of bases not matched to a gene: 6. Sequencing input: blood. J is TRBJ2-1 and V is TRBV6-1; TRBD1 aligns across 9 bases. This TCR derives from a woman aged 45-59 years with Graves' hyperthyroidism. CDR3 in amino acids: CASSWDRVGEQFF. CDR3 nucleotides: TGTGCCAGCAGTTGGGACAGGGTAGGCGAGCAGTTCTTC.